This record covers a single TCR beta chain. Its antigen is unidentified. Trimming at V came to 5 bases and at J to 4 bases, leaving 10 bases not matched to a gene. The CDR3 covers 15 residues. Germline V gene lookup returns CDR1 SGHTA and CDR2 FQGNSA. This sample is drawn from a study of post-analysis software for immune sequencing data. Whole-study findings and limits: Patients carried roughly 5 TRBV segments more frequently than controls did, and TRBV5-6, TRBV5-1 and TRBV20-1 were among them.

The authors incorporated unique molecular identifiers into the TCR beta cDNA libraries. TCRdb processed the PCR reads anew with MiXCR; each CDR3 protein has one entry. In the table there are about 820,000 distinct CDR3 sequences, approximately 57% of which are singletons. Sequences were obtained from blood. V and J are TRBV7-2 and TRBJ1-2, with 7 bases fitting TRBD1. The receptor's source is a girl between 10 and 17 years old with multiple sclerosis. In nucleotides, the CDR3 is TGTGCCAGCAGCGTGTTTAGAGACAGGGCCTATGGCTACACCTTC. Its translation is CASSVFRDRAYGYTF.